A selection of T cell receptor beta chains follows, all from one sample in a study of CD8 T cells in ankylosing spondylitis. TCRdb fed the 5' RACE reads into MiXCR, producing one record per CDR3 protein. The sample lists thousands of distinct CDR3 sequences, about 3.9% occurring once. Sequenced input: blood, either unsorted or a sorted T cell fraction (not recorded which). The receptors were sampled from a female donor with ankylosing spondylitis or in good health (not recorded which). Each CDR3 is given with its conserved first and last residue. The D gene is left open where the match is weak. A clone size is listed for some rows: how often the clone was seen (once, few, many), or a class if it is expanded.

>TRBD2|TRBV9|TRBJ2-3|many
TGTGCCAGCAGCCTGACGACCCGACTAGCGGGGGGGCCAACAGATACGCAGTATTTT
CASSLTTRLAGGPTDTQYF
>NA|TRBV9|TRBJ1-6|many
TGTGCCAGCAGCGTAGTGTTAGGTTCACCCCTCCACTTT
CASSVVLGSPLHF
>NA|TRBV9|TRBJ2-3|few
TGTGCCAGCAGCGTAGGAGGTTCGGGCACAGATACGCAGTATTTT
CASSVGGSGTDTQYF
>TRBD2|TRBV9|TRBJ2-7|NA
TGTGCCAGCAGCCCTCGGACTAGCGGGACCTACGAGCAGTACTTC
CASSPRTSGTYEQYF
>TRBD1|TRBV9|TRBJ2-1|many
TGTGCCAGCAGCGCCGTCCCGGGACAGGGGGTCGATGAGCAGTTCTTC
CASSAVPGQGVDEQFF
>NA|TRBV9|TRBJ1-1|many
TGTGCCAGCAGCGTAGATGAGGGCAGGTTGAACACTGAAGCTTTCTTT
CASSVDEGRLNTEAFF
>TRBD1|TRBV9|TRBJ2-2|NA
TGTGCCAGCAGCGCCTTAAAGGGGGCAAACACCGGGGAGCTGTTTTTT
CASSALKGANTGELFF
>TRBD2|TRBV9|TRBJ2-5|many
TGTGCCAGCAGCTACGGGGGGACGCAAGAGACCCAGTACTTC
CASSYGGTQETQYF
>NA|TRBV9|TRBJ1-5|many
TGTGCCAGCAGCGTAGACAATCAGCCCCAGCATTTT
CASSVDNQPQHF
>TRBD1|TRBV9|TRBJ1-6|medium-sized
TGTGCCAGCAGCGTAGAAGACAGGGGGCTTTCACCCCTCCACTTT
CASSVEDRGLSPLHF
>NA|TRBV9|TRBJ1-2|many
TGTGCCAGCAGCGTAGATCAGGGCGGAAACTATGGCTACACCTTC
CASSVDQGGNYGYTF
>NA|TRBV9|TRBJ2-1|few
TGTGCCAGCAGCGCTCGGGACAAGATCTACAATGAGCAGTTCTTC
CASSARDKIYNEQFF
>TRBD2|TRBV9|TRBJ2-1|medium-sized
TGTGCCAGCAGCGTGCGGGGGGCCTTCTACAATGAGCAGTTCTTC
CASSVRGAFYNEQFF
>TRBD1|TRBV9|TRBJ1-1|medium-sized
TGTGCCAGCAGCGTGGACAGGGGGCAAGGGACTGAAGCTTTCTTT
CASSVDRGQGTEAFF
>NA|TRBV9|TRBJ1-3|medium-sized
TGTGCCAGCAGCTCCGACAGTAGCTCTGGAAACACCATATATTTT
CASSSDSSSGNTIYF
>NA|TRBV9|TRBJ2-1|medium-sized
TGTGCCAGCAGCGTAGGCAGGGTAGGGGCCACCTACAATGAGCAGTTCTTC
CASSVGRVGATYNEQFF
>NA|TRBV9|TRBJ2-7|many
TGTGCCAGCAGCGCCCGGGACGGAAGCGGCGAGCAGTACTTC
CASSARDGSGEQYF
>TRBD1|TRBV9|TRBJ2-4|many
TGTGCCAGCAGCGCCCCATACAGGGGGTCTGAAAACATTCAGTACTTC
CASSAPYRGSENIQYF
>NA|TRBV9|TRBJ2-2|many
TGTGCCAGCAGCGTAGAAGACAGGAACACCGGGGAGCTGTTTTTT
CASSVEDRNTGELFF
>TRBD1|TRBV9|TRBJ1-2|many
TGTGCCAGCAGCGTAACAGGGGGCATTTCCTATGGCTACACCTTC
CASSVTGGISYGYTF
>TRBD2|TRBV9|TRBJ2-5|many
TGTGCCAGCAGCGTAGTTGCAGCGGCGGGGGGGGAGACCCAGTACTTC
CASSVVAAAGGETQYF
>NA|TRBV9|TRBJ2-2|few
TGTGCCAGCAGCGCCAACCCCCGGGCCGCAACCGGGGAGCTGTTTTTT
CASSANPRAATGELFF
>TRBD1|TRBV9|TRBJ2-2|medium-sized
TGTGCCAGCAGCGCCCGACAGGGGAGCACCGGGGAGCTGTTTTTT
CASSARQGSTGELFF
>NA|TRBV9|TRBJ1-2|many
TGTGCCAGCAGCGACCAGGGTAACTATGGCTACACCTTC
CASSDQGNYGYTF
>TRBD1|TRBV9|TRBJ2-7|medium-sized
TGTGCCAGCAGCGTAGGTGGGGGACAGCCCTACGAGCAGTACTTC
CASSVGGGQPYEQYF
>NA|TRBV9|TRBJ2-4|many
TGTGCCAGCAGCCCCCAGGTAAACGGATACATTCAGTACTTC
CASSPQVNGYIQYF
>TRBD1|TRBV9|TRBJ1-2|many
TGTGCCAGCAGCCGGGGGGACAGGAGGTTAGGCTACACCTTC
CASSRGDRRLGYTF
>NA|TRBV9|TRBJ1-1|medium-sized
TGTGCCAGCAGCGTAACCCCTAGGGGGGGGCTGGCTGAAGCTTTCTTT
CASSVTPRGGLAEAFF
>NA|TRBV9|TRBJ2-1|medium-sized
TGTGCCAGCAGCCCCCTCCGGACCTACAATGAGCAGTTCTTC
CASSPLRTYNEQFF
>NA|TRBV9|TRBJ2-3|many
TGTGCCAGCAGCCCCCAGAGGACAGATACGCAGTATTTT
CASSPQRTDTQYF
>TRBD1|TRBV9|TRBJ1-1|medium-sized
TGTGCCAGCAGCCCGACAGGGGTGAACACTGAAGCTTTCTTT
CASSPTGVNTEAFF
>NA|TRBV9|TRBJ1-3|medium-sized
TGTGCCAGCAGCGTAGTAGGGGGGCAGGGAGACACCATATATTTT
CASSVVGGQGDTIYF
>TRBD1|TRBV9|TRBJ1-1|medium-sized
TGTGCCAGCAGCATGGGACAGGAGAACACTGAAGCTTTCTTT
CASSMGQENTEAFF
>NA|TRBV9|TRBJ1-1|NA
TGTGCCAGCAGCGCCCGCCACGGTAGCACTGAAGCTTTCTTT
CASSARHGSTEAFF
>NA|TRBV9|TRBJ2-5|many
TGTGCCAGCAGCGTAGGAGGACTCAACCAAGAGACCCAGTACTTC
CASSVGGLNQETQYF
>NA|TRBV9|TRBJ1-2|many
TGTGCCAGCAGCGTTTCCATTCGGGGGAGAAATGGCTACACCTTC
CASSVSIRGRNGYTF
>NA|TRBV9|TRBJ2-7|many
TGTGCCAGCAGCGTAGGAAGGGATTCCTACGAGCAGTACTTC
CASSVGRDSYEQYF
>TRBD1|TRBV9|TRBJ1-2|medium-sized
TGTGCCAGCAGCACTCTACCCGGGACAGAGTATGGCTACACCTTC
CASSTLPGTEYGYTF
>TRBD2|TRBV9|TRBJ2-3|many
TGTGCCAGCAGCAGAAGCGGGGGGGCTGGCACAGATACGCAGTATTTT
CASSRSGGAGTDTQYF
>NA|TRBV9|TRBJ1-2|medium-sized
TGTGCCAGCAGCGAAATGGGGGGCGCCGGCTATGGCTACACCTTC
CASSEMGGAGYGYTF
>NA|TRBV9|TRBJ2-7|medium-sized
TGTGCCAGCAGCGATCGGGCACAGGGCTACGAGCAGTACTTC
CASSDRAQGYEQYF
>NA|TRBV9|TRBJ2-1|medium-sized
TGTGCCAGCAGCGTAAGAGACCTATCCTACAATGAGCAGTTCTTC
CASSVRDLSYNEQFF
>NA|TRBV9|TRBJ2-1|many
TGTGCCAGCAGCGTAGGAGGCGCGGGCTCCTACAATGAGCAGTTCTTC
CASSVGGAGSYNEQFF
>NA|TRBV9|TRBJ2-6|many
TGTGCCAGCAGCCATCTCGGACAGTCGAGCTCTGGGGCCAACGTCCTGACTTTC
CASSHLGQSSSGANVLTF
>NA|TRBV9|TRBJ1-1|medium-sized
TGTGCCAGCAGCCCAGCTCTGGCGGCGATGAACACTGAAGCTTTCTTT
CASSPALAAMNTEAFF
>TRBD1|TRBV9|TRBJ2-5|medium-sized
TGTGCCAGCAGCGCCTTAGGCCGGGACAGGGAAGAGACCCAGTACTTC
CASSALGRDREETQYF
>NA|TRBV9|TRBJ2-7|many
TGTGCCAGCAGCGTAGGTCTGGGGGCCAAAGCCTACGAGCAGTACTTC
CASSVGLGAKAYEQYF
>NA|TRBV9|TRBJ1-1|medium-sized
TGTGCCAGCAGCGTAGGTGGAGTCATGAACACTGAAGCTTTCTTT
CASSVGGVMNTEAFF
>NA|TRBV9|TRBJ1-1|medium-sized
TGTGCCAGCAGCCCTATGACGAGAGGGTACACTGAAGCTTTCTTT
CASSPMTRGYTEAFF